Listed below are T cell receptor beta chains from one sample, sequenced in a study of blood T cell dynamics during melanoma immunotherapy. Using immunoSEQ multiplex PCR, the repertoire was profiled, and TCRdb retains in-frame clones only, with some absent. This sample has 15,000 to 20,000 clones; roughly 80% occur once, and the top ten carry roughly 8%. The sample was blood, taken from a patient treated with checkpoint blockade. These receptors originate from a human donor with melanoma. CDR3s leave out the opening cysteine and the closing phenylalanine or tryptophan.

>TRBV11-3|TRBJ2-3|12
ASSRGGMGDTQY
>TRBV28|.|12
ASSIPGSGGEQY
>TRBV7-8|TRBJ2-2|15
ASRMGAGAGRTGELF
>TRBV30|TRBJ2-2|14
AWRPLDRRYTGELF
>TRBV7-9|TRBJ2-1|14
ASSLNPTSGRDEQF
>TRBV27|TRBJ1-2|13
ASSKTTGLSYGYT
>TRBV2|TRBJ2-3|11
ASRATGTDTQY
>TRBV9|TRBJ1-6|13
ASSVEWDLNSPLH
>TRBV28|TRBJ2-3|12
ASRSQGFADTQY
>TRBV13|TRBJ2-5|11
ASSRAVEETQY
>TRBV28|TRBJ2-5|14
ASSKSGTGGQETQY
>TRBV2|TRBJ2-3|11
ASQGQGPDTQY
>TRBV6-5|TRBJ1-2|13
ASSYSAGINYGYT
>TRBV19|TRBJ2-5|11
ASRNSIGETQY
>TRBV7-2|TRBJ2-5|12
ASSLVRGQETQY
>TRBV10-3|TRBJ2-1|16
AISEQLPLATQRGEQF
>TRBV7-9|TRBJ1-1|13
ASSWNRDGNTEAF
>TRBV5-6|TRBJ2-5|15
ASSFWAGGGSGQTQY
>TRBV19|TRBJ2-1|11
ASSIGAYNEQF
>TRBV12-5|TRBJ1-1|12
ASGLMGVGTEAF
>TRBV4-3|TRBJ2-2|11
ASSQFSGGELF
>TRBV21-1|TRBJ2-1|9
ASSDGNEQF
>TRBV11-1|TRBJ1-1|12
ASSLVGVNTEAF
>TRBV10-2|TRBJ2-7|11
ASSLVGSYEQY
>TRBV9|TRBJ2-1|13
ASSVEASGIEKQF
>TRBV19|TRBJ1-5|16
ASSRQGEFTSSNQPQH
>TRBV21-1|TRBJ1-5|13
ASSFCDRAYQPQH
>TRBV9|TRBJ1-2|11
ASSSDRGYGYT
>TRBV28|TRBJ2-7|15
ASSLQGQGFLGYEQY
>TRBV28|.|15
ASSFGGPRDLAYEQY
>TRBV28|TRBJ2-5|14
ASSFGLAGAQETQY
>TRBV6-6|TRBJ1-2|12
ASSYSAGGSGYT
>TRBV19|TRBJ1-5|17
ASSGSLRLGQGGNQPQH
>TRBV7-3|TRBJ2-3|11
ASSHGGLDTQY
>TRBV30|TRBJ1-5|13
AWSVRDRGPQPQH
>TRBV7-3|TRBJ1-5|14
ASSDLGTVSNQPQH
>TRBV6-6|TRBJ1-6|13
ASSYESGGGSPLH
>TRBV27|TRBJ2-5|12
ASSPRTGIKTQY
>TRBV7-2|TRBJ2-1|12
ASSLVWGGNEQF
>TRBV5-6|TRBJ2-3|14
ASSEVGGASTDTQY
>TRBV5-1|TRBJ2-7|11
ASSQTGLDEQY
>TRBV18|TRBJ2-7|14
ASSPNWGTGLLEQY
>TRBV30|TRBJ1-6|13
AWSVGTGPTSPLH
>TRBV25-1|TRBJ1-5|12
ASRGTGFGQPQH
>TRBV4-3|TRBJ2-1|14
ASSQDQQSSYNEQF
>TRBV4-2|TRBJ2-5|13
ASSPNRGGQETQY